This T cell receptor (beta chain) appears in the sequencing data of a study of T-cell memory formation after mild COVID-19. For the study at large: TCR clusters were mostly confined to one donor each.

Study outcomes and limitations: The study found balanced CD4/CD8 in clones contracting day 15 to 85 and a CD4+ lean in later expanders. Those CD4+ clones that contracted were mainly in CM and EM (CD8+ ones in EMRA).

V was clipped by 1 base and J by 4 bases, with 16 bases between them. The CDR3 contains 16 residues. Details on this clonotype: Its antigen is currently unknown.

After 5'RACE with constant-segment primers, TCR alpha and TCR beta cDNA libraries carrying sample barcodes and UMIs were obtained. MiXCR, run by TCRdb on the 5' RACE reads, gives a single entry per CDR3 protein. The sample includes fewer than 650,000 distinct CDR3 sequences, around 15% of them seen just once. The sequenced sample was PBMCs or a T cell subset sorted from them (not recorded which). V gene TRBV12-3 or TRBV12-4 combines with J gene TRBJ2-5; D possibly matches TRBD1 or TRBD2 (6 bases each). The receptor comes from an adult woman who had mild COVID-19 (a few samples of this study predate the infection). Cell type and time point are not known. This CDR3 is CASSLVEGGGGETQYF. CDR3 in DNA: TGTGCCAGCAGTTTAGTGGAGGGGGGAGGAGGAGAGACCCAGTACTTC.